One sample yielded the 6 T cell receptor beta chains listed below, sequenced in a study of blood T cell repertoires in COVID-19. TCRdb keeps only in-frame clones here, not all; method: immunoSEQ multiplex PCR. The sample lists fewer than 350,000 clones, approximately 88% seen once, with 1.6% in the top ten. The material sequenced was peripheral blood. Source of these receptors: a woman aged 30 to 39 with COVID-19, enrolled during active disease.

As DNA, the CDR3 is TGTGCCAGCACCCTCACAGGGGCGGGGCACACTGAAGCTTTCTTT. Protein: CASTLTGAGHTEAFF. V usage is TRBV2 and J usage is TRBJ1-1, with 7 positions matching TRBD1. The CDR3 consists of 15 residues. Looked up from germline, CDR1 is SNHLY and CDR2 is FYNNEI. Unmatched junction bases numbered 11, after V lost 7 bases and J lost 3 bases.

This clone was observed a single time. The chain employs TRBV6-5 and TRBJ1-2, with a tentative D call TRBD1 (5 bases). Germline V gene data show CDR1 as MNHEY and CDR2 as SVGAGI. This CDR3 is built from 13 residues. V was trimmed by 6 bases and J by 3 bases, leaving 11 bases between them. In nucleotides, the CDR3 is TGTGCCAGCAGCCCGCGGGGGTACTATGGCTACACCTTC. Amino acid sequence: CASSPRGYYGYTF.

This chain uses TRBV6-4 with TRBJ2-1, with 8 positions matching TRBD1. The germline V gene has CDR1 MRHNA and CDR2 SNTAGT. There are 14 residues in the CDR3. J gave up 7 bases and V 3 bases, and 5 bases lay outside the gene matches. CDR3 loop: CASSETDRGNEQFF. The CDR3 nucleotides are TGTGCCAGCAGTGAAACTGACAGGGGAAATGAGCAGTTCTTC.

In DNA, the CDR3 is TGTGCCAGCAGCCAAGCAGGGAGGAATTCACCCCTCCACTTT. Its protein is CASSQAGRNSPLHF. The V and J genes are TRBV3-1 (or the pseudogene TRBV3-2) and TRBJ1-6; the D gene is possibly TRBD1 (5 bases). From germline, CDR1 is LGHDT and CDR2 YNNKEL (reference sequence). The CDR3 is 14 residues long. V was trimmed by 1 base and J by 7 bases, leaving 8 bases between them.

This clone was seen once. The CDR3 is CASSYPDRGETQYF. The CDR3 bases are TGTGCCAGCAGCTACCCGGACAGGGGAGAGACCCAGTACTTC. The rearrangement uses TRBV5-4 and TRBJ2-5; 9 nucleotides align to TRBD1. V gave up 3 bases and J gave up 4 bases; unmatched junction bases: 4. Germline values: CDR1 SGHNT, CDR2 YYREEE (reference sequence). The CDR3 is made up of 14 amino acids.

This chain uses TRBV5-5 with TRBJ1-5; TRBD1 aligns across 9 bases. In germline, CDR1 is SGHKS, CDR2 YYEKEE (reference sequence). This CDR3 comprises 14 residues. J lost 5 bases, V lost 5 bases, and 5 bases had no gene match. The CDR3 bases are TGTGCCAGCAGGAAGGACAGGGGTGATCAGCCCCAGCATTTT. The encoded protein is CASRKDRGDQPQHF.